The present entry profiles one T cell receptor beta chain with its context. Its target is unknown. Sequencing used immunoSEQ multiplex PCR; TCRdb keeps in-frame clones, though not all of them. The data show some 130,000 clones, with roughly 79% seen just once and approximately 30% held by the top ten. This record comes from a study of cytomegalovirus exposure and HLA in healthy donors. This CDR3 spans 15 amino acids. The germline V gene encodes CDR1 SGDLS and CDR2 YYNGEE. Trimming left V 0 bases short and J 4 bases short, with 13 bases between. Regarding the study as a whole: Most TCR sequences were uncommon, yet certain public TCRs appeared in many donors. According to reports, the classifier identified cytomegalovirus status with high specificity and sensitivity. The tendency of first-cohort TCR clusters to co-occur in the 120 or so validation repertoires emerged from a later analysis. Cytomegalovirus association was listed for 164 TCR beta chains.

The gene calls are TRBV9 and TRBJ2-5; no clear D. The receptor was derived from a man between 25 and 39 years old in good health and CMV-seropositive. Specimen: PBMCs. The CDR3 sequence is CASSVGAWIGETQYF. The CDR3 nucleotides are TGTGCCAGCAGCGTAGGGGCCTGGATAGGAGAGACCCAGTACTTC.